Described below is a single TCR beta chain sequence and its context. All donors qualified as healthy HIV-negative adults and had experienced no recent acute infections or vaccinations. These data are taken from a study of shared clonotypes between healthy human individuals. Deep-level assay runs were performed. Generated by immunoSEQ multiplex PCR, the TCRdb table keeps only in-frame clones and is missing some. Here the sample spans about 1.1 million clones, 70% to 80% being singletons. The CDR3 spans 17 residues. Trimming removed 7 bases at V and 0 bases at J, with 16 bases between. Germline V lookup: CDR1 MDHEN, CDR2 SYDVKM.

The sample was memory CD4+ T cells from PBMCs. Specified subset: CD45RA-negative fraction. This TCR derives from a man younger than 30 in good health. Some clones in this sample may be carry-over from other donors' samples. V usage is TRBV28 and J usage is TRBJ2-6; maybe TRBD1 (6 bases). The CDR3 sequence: CASIQGGASSGANVLTF. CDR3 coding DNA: TGTGCCAGCATCCAAGGGGGTGCTTCCTCTGGGGCCAACGTCCTGACTTTC.